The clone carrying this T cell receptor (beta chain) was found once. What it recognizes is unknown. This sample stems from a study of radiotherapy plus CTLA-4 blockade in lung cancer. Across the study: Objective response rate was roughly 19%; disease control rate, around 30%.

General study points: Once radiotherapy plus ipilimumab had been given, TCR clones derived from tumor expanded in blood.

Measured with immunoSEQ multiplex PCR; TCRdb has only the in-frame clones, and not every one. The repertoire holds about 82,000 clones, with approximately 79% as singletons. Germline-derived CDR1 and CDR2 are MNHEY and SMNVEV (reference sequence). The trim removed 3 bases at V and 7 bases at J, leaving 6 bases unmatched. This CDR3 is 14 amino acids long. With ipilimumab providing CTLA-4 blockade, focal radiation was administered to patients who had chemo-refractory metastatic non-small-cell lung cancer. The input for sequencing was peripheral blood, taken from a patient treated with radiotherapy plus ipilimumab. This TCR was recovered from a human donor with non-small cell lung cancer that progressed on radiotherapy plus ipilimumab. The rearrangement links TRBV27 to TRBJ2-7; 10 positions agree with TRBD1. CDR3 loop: CASSFWGTGEEQYF. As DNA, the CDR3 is TGTGCCAGCAGTTTCTGGGGGACAGGGGAGGAGCAGTACTTC.